This paragraph covers one T cell receptor beta chain sequence. The entry originates in a study of blood T cell repertoires in COVID-19. Sequencing was performed with immunoSEQ multiplex PCR; in TCRdb, only in-frame clones are kept and a portion is missing. The sample yields under 150,000 clones, more than 80% seen once. Germline CDR1 MGHRA, CDR2 YSYEKL. The CDR3 loop spans 16 amino acids. The germline V and J ends were trimmed by 1 base and 9 bases, with 16 bases remaining between them. This receptor was obtained from a human donor in a cohort sampled during active COVID-19. The sample was peripheral blood. The chain couples TRBV4-1 to TRBJ1-6; TRBD1 is a possible D gene (5 bases). CDR3 region: CASSQGVTGLGSPLHF. In DNA, the CDR3 is TGCGCCAGCAGCCAAGGGGTCACAGGTCTTGGTTCACCCCTCCACTTT.